Each of the 23 T cell receptor beta chains below was sequenced from the same sample in a study of low-dose radiotherapy and immunotherapy resistance in tumors. Covering alpha and beta chains, TRAV- and TRBV-specific primers were used for the first-strand cDNA. TCR amplification ran 15 to 25 PCR cycles using constant-region and V-primer adapter primers. Each CDR3 protein gets one entry after TCRdb re-called the reads with MiXCR. Among about 16,000 distinct CDR3 sequences, about 74% were seen once, and the ten largest hold approximately 10%. All receptors derive from a human donor with advanced metastatic prostate, ovarian, gallbladder or colorectal cancer (not recorded which). This table probably holds off-target reads from a library built for another chain.

The V and J genes are TRBV28 and TRBJ2-3, with D perhaps being TRBD1 or TRBD2 (7 bases each). V dropped 6 bases and J dropped 4 bases, with 17 bases sitting between them. Germline CDR1 MDHEN, CDR2 SYDVKM. This CDR3 comprises 15 residues. The CDR3 sequence is CASSKRAGGADTQYF. The CDR3 coding sequence is TGTGCCAGCAGCAAACGAGCAGGGGGGGCAGATACGCAGTATTTT.

This clonotype was found a few times. The chain recombines TRBV6-2 or TRBV6-3 with TRBJ2-7; 10 bases map to TRBD2. The trim removed 5 bases at V and 2 bases at J, leaving 6 bases unmatched. In germline, CDR1 is MNHEY, CDR2 SVGEGT. CDR3 length: 15 residues. The CDR3 loop is CASSEPGLAPYEQYF. The CDR3 region has the DNA TGTGCCAGCAGTGAACCGGGACTAGCGCCCTACGAGCAGTACTTC.

This clonotype came up a few times. This chain joins TRBV28 and TRBJ2-1, with 10 positions matching TRBD2. The trim removed 3 bases at V and 4 bases at J, leaving 3 bases unmatched. The germline V gene encodes CDR1 MDHEN and CDR2 SYDVKM. The CDR3 is 15 residues long. The CDR3 loop reads CASSFTSGVYNEQFF. DNA of the CDR3: TGTGCCAGCAGTTTCACTAGCGGGGTTTACAATGAGCAGTTCTTC.

The chain is built from TRBV5-5 and TRBJ2-3, with D perhaps TRBD1 (5 bases). The V gene's germline CDR1 is SGHKS and CDR2 YYEKEE (reference sequence). There are 14 residues in the CDR3. Trimming removed 4 bases from V and 0 bases from J, with 9 bases in between. CDR3 loop: CASSGKGSTDTQYF. CDR3 DNA: TGTGCCAGCAGCGGAAAGGGGAGCACAGATACGCAGTATTTT.

This chain joins TRBV9 and TRBJ2-1; 8 nucleotides agree with TRBD2. The V segment lost 0 bases and the J segment 10 bases; nucleotides outside the gene matches: 6. The CDR3 runs to 14 residues. CDR1 SGDLS and CDR2 YYNGEE come from the germline V gene. CDR3: CASSVAGGGGEQFF. The CDR3 nucleotides are TGTGCCAGCAGCGTAGCTGGGGGCGGGGGGGAGCAGTTCTTC. Using reference TRBV9 and TRBJ2-1 for the parts outside the CDR3, the full variable domain is DSGVTQTPKHLITATGQRVTLRCSPRSGDLSVYWYQQSLDQGLQFLIQYYNGEERAKGNILERFSAQQFPDLHSELNLSSLELGDSALYFCASSVAGGGGEQFFGPGTRLTVL.

The chain uses TRBV24-1 and TRBJ2-2; TRBD2 matches at 16 bases. Germline trimming cut 5 bases from V and 6 bases from J; bases unmatched to any gene: 17. Germline assignment: CDR1 KGHDR and CDR2 SFDVKD. This CDR3 is 21 amino acids long. CDR3: CATSAAGLAGGPSRLAGELFF. The CDR3 DNA reads TGTGCCACCAGTGCCGCGGGACTAGCGGGAGGGCCTTCAAGATTGGCCGGGGAGCTGTTTTTT.

This chain connects TRBV4-1 to TRBJ2-1; D possibly corresponds to TRBD1 (6 bases). Trimming cost V 3 bases and J 5 bases, with 20 bases left between them. CDR3 length: 17 residues. CDR1 MGHRA and CDR2 YSYEKL come from the germline V gene. Here the CDR3 reads CASSHKLGTLDDNEQFF. As DNA, the CDR3 is TGCGCCAGCAGCCATAAGTTAGGGACACTAGATGACAATGAGCAGTTCTTC.

The chain couples TRBV28 to TRBJ2-7, with TRBD1 identical over 7 bases. Unmatched junction bases numbered 7, after V lost 5 bases and J lost 0 bases. This CDR3 has 15 amino acids. CDR1 is MDHEN and CDR2 is SYDVKM in the germline V gene. The CDR3 sequence: CASSPRGFSSYEQYF. The DNA for the CDR3 is TGTGCCAGCAGTCCCAGGGGGTTTAGCTCCTACGAGCAGTACTTC.

This clonotype was recorded once. This chain links TRBV6-6 with TRBJ2-3; possible D gene TRBD1, 6 bases. CDR3 length: 16 amino acids. Per germline, CDR1 MNHNY and CDR2 SVGAGI (reference sequence). Trimming cost V 4 bases and J 0 bases, with 14 bases left between them. The CDR3 DNA reads TGTGCCAGCAGTTGGACAGTTACCTCTAGCACAGATACGCAGTATTTT. Amino acids: CASSWTVTSSTDTQYF.

The chain recombines TRBV6-1 with TRBJ2-7; D possibly corresponds to TRBD1 (6 bases). CDR3 length: 14 amino acids. V was pared by 6 bases and J by 0 bases, with 12 bases between. The germline V gene encodes CDR1 MNHNS and CDR2 SASEGT. CDR3 nucleotide sequence: TGTGCCAGCAGCAATCAGGGGACCTCCTACGAGCAGTACTTC. Encoded protein: CASSNQGTSYEQYF.

The chain's CDR3 is CASSVGQGGYTF. CDR3 nucleotide sequence: TGCGCCAGCAGCGTAGGACAGGGAGGCTACACCTTC. The J gene is TRBJ1-2, the V gene TRBV5-1; 8 nucleotides agree with TRBD1. The CDR3 sequence is 12 residues long. Germline V gives CDR1 SGHRS, CDR2 YFSETQ. V shed 4 bases and J 8 bases; nucleotides not matched to a gene: 4.

The chain is built from TRBV29-1 and TRBJ1-5; no clear D. The CDR3 contains 13 residues. From germline, CDR1 is SQVTM and CDR2 ANQGSEA. Between the trimmed V and J ends, which lost 6 bases and 5 bases, there was a span of 14 bases. The CDR3, as DNA: TGCAGCGTCAAACCGGACGGCCATCAGCCCCAGCATTTT. This gives the protein CSVKPDGHQPQHF.

This clonotype turned up a few times. The rearrangement joins TRBV2 to TRBJ2-1; 8 bases fit TRBD1. The V segment lost 7 bases and the J segment 4 bases; nucleotides outside the gene matches: 15. Germline CDR1 and CDR2: SNHLY and FYNNEI. This CDR3 has 17 residues. The CDR3: CASKMLWTGFLYNEQFF. The DNA of the CDR3 is TGTGCCAGCAAAATGCTCTGGACAGGGTTTCTTTACAATGAGCAGTTCTTC.

The chain carries TRBV2 and TRBJ1-3; D unresolved. The germline V gene has CDR1 SNHLY and CDR2 FYNNEI. The CDR3 length is 15 residues. V lost 3 bases and J 0 bases, leaving 9 bases between the germline ends. The CDR3 DNA reads TGTGCCAGCAGTGATGTCCGGGTCTCTGGAAACACCATATATTTT. Encoded protein: CASSDVRVSGNTIYF.

This clonotype has only a few counts. The chain is built from TRBV29-1 and TRBJ2-1, with 7 bases lining up with TRBD2. From germline, CDR1 is SQVTM and CDR2 ANQGSEA. The CDR3 sequence is 16 residues long. V lost 7 bases, J lost 0 bases, and 12 bases stayed unmatched. The CDR3 region has the DNA TGCAGCGGTGGAACCCTCCGGGACTACTCCTACAATGAGCAGTTCTTC. Its translation: CSGGTLRDYSYNEQFF.

The chain links TRBV5-4 to TRBJ2-2, with no clear D. The V end was cut by 2 bases, the J end by 4 bases, with 9 bases between. Germline lookup yields CDR1 SGHNT and CDR2 YYREEE (reference sequence). This CDR3 comprises 14 residues. The CDR3 DNA sequence: TGTGCCAGCAGCTTCAAGCGCGGCACCGGGGAGCTGTTTTTT. Translating it yields CASSFKRGTGELFF.

This chain joins TRBV28 and TRBJ1-1, with unresolved D. This CDR3 contains 15 residues. The germline V gene encodes CDR1 MDHEN and CDR2 SYDVKM. Trimming pared 5 bases from V and 0 bases from J, leaving 13 bases between. The CDR3 is CASSLGDRVNTEAFF. The CDR3 DNA reads as TGTGCCAGCAGTCTGGGAGACCGAGTGAACACTGAAGCTTTCTTT.

The chain joins TRBV5-1 to TRBJ2-7; no clear D. Germline V CDR1 and CDR2: SGHRS, YFSETQ. Trimming pared 1 base from V and 0 bases from J, leaving 8 bases between. The CDR3 sequence is 14 residues long. The CDR3 coding sequence is TGCGCCAGCAGCTTGATGGGGAACTCCTACGAGCAGTACTTC. It encodes CASSLMGNSYEQYF.

The chain has TRBV5-4 and TRBJ2-7, with TRBD2 as a possible D gene (6 bases). V lost 6 bases and J 0 bases, leaving 19 bases between the germline ends. Germline values: CDR1 SGHNT, CDR2 YYREEE (reference sequence). The CDR3 runs to 16 residues. The CDR3 protein is CASTRPAGSSSYEQYF. CDR3 nucleotide sequence: TGTGCCAGCACCCGACCGGCGGGGTCGAGCTCCTACGAGCAGTACTTC.

The V and J genes are TRBV19 and TRBJ2-2; D may be TRBD1 or TRBD2 (6 bases each). The germline V and J ends were trimmed by 1 base and 2 bases, with 11 bases remaining between them. This CDR3 region has 16 residues. CDR1 and CDR2 (germline): LNHDA, SQIVND (reference sequence). CDR3 in amino acids: CASSIAGADNTGELFF. The DNA of the CDR3 is TGTGCCAGTAGTATAGCGGGGGCGGATAACACCGGGGAGCTGTTTTTT. The whole variable domain, remainder taken from reference TRBV19 and TRBJ2-2, is DGGITQSPKYLFRKEGQNVTLSCEQNLNHDAMYWYRQDPGQGLRLIYYSQIVNDFQKGDIAEGYSVSREKKESFPLTVTSAQKNPTAFYLCASSIAGADNTGELFFGEGSRLTVL.

The V call is TRBV19, the J call TRBJ2-1, with 8 bases aligning to TRBD1. Germline assignment: CDR1 LNHDA and CDR2 SQIVND (reference sequence). The CDR3 is made up of 14 amino acids. V trimming: 5 bases; J trimming: 2 bases; junction bases outside the gene matches: 2. This CDR3 reads CASSAQGAYNEQFF. The CDR3, as DNA: TGTGCCAGTAGTGCACAGGGGGCCTACAATGAGCAGTTCTTC.

This clonotype showed up just a few times. The chain has TRBV29-1 and TRBJ2-1; a possible D gene is TRBD2 (6 bases). The CDR3 totals 14 residues. Germline lookup yields CDR1 SQVTM and CDR2 ANQGSEA. V was clipped by 3 bases and J by 6 bases, with 15 bases between them. CDR3 nucleotides: TGCAGCGTTGAGGGGGGTAACCCCCTCAATGAGCAGTTCTTC. Residues: CSVEGGNPLNEQFF.

The chain has TRBV6-6 and TRBJ2-1; TRBD1 or TRBD2 may be the D gene (5 bases each). CDR1 MNHNY and CDR2 SVGAGI come from the germline V gene (reference sequence). The CDR3 sequence is 12 residues long. The V gene lost 6 bases and the J gene lost 10 bases, with 13 bases spanning the gap. The CDR3, as DNA: TGTGCCAGCAGCTATACATGGGGGGAGCAGTTCTTC. Amino acid sequence: CASSYTWGEQFF.